The 30 T cell receptor beta chains given below trace back to one sample, sequenced in a study of graft-versus-host responses after intestinal transplantation (dated by TCRdb to about 2021). The antigens these receptors bind are not known. The library relied on the immunoSEQ multiplex PCR assay. Held by TCRdb, this immuneACCESS table contains in-frame sequences only and omits some clones. Under half of the omission traces to an unresolved V gene where checked; the cause of the rest is unknown. This sample gives some 87,000 clones in total; roughly 89% of them show up just once. The ten largest clones capture about 0.28% of the sample. The label giving this sample's time point can be read as: cells obtained before transplantation from donor or recipient. This sample comprised unstimulated CD4+ T cells sorted from spleen or lymph node cells, obtained before intestinal transplant. All receptors come from a human donor who received an intestinal transplant.

In its sample, this clone was seen once. The genes are TRBV6-4 and TRBJ2-1, with 7 bases fitting TRBD2. The CDR3 contains 14 residues. The junction had 7 bases not matched to a gene; V was cut back by 5 bases and J by 6 bases. CDR1 is MRHNA and CDR2 is SNTAGT in the germline V gene. The CDR3 DNA follows: TGTGCCAGCAGTCTAGAAGGACTAGGCAATGAGCAGTTCTTC. The encoded protein is CASSLEGLGNEQFF.

CDR3: CASSLGVARRTDTQYF. DNA for the CDR3: TGCGCCAGCAGCTTAGGGGTAGCGAGACGCACAGATACGCAGTATTTT. The genes are TRBV4-1 and TRBJ2-3; D tentatively fits TRBD1 or TRBD2 (5 bases each). This CDR3 region has 16 residues. V dropped 5 bases and J dropped 1 base, with 16 bases sitting between them. In germline, CDR1 is MGHRA, CDR2 YSYEKL.

The chain carries TRBV18 and TRBJ2-5, with D perhaps TRBD2 (6 bases). The end of the DNA aligns better with TRBJ2-7, so the J call may be wrong. CDR1 KGHSH and CDR2 LQKENI come from the germline V gene. This CDR3 is built from 16 residues. The CDR3 nucleotides are TGTGCCAGCTCACCACCCAAAGGGCGGGATTTGGGCGAGCAGTACTTC. This sequence encodes CASSPPKGRDLGEQYF.

This sequence joins TRBV7-2 and TRBJ2-1; TRBD2 agrees at 7 bases. Germline CDR1 and CDR2: SGHTA and FQGNSA. V trimming: 7 bases; J trimming: 7 bases; junction bases outside the gene matches: 16. This CDR3 contains 16 residues. Here the CDR3 reads CASNSAFSGLRNEQFF. CDR3 nucleotide sequence: TGTGCCAGCAACTCTGCCTTTAGCGGGTTGAGAAATGAGCAGTTCTTC.

The rearrangement joins TRBV6-5 to TRBJ2-1; 8 nucleotides match TRBD2. CDR1 MNHEY and CDR2 SVGAGI come from the germline V gene. CDR3 length: 14 residues. Trimming cost V 8 bases and J 2 bases; bases outside gene matches: 5. The CDR3 here is CASGSGVAYNEQFF. CDR3 sequence (DNA): TGTGCCAGCGGTAGCGGGGTTGCCTACAATGAGCAGTTCTTC.

The chain links TRBV27 to TRBJ1-2; tentative D call: TRBD1 (6 bases). This CDR3 is built from 13 residues. The germline gives CDR1 MNHEY, CDR2 SMNVEV (reference sequence). The ends were cut back, 3 bases at V and 7 bases at J, with 12 bases in the middle. The CDR3 here is CASSFLQGRGYTF. CDR3 nucleotide sequence: TGTGCCAGCAGTTTCCTACAGGGCCGTGGCTACACCTTC.

The chain couples TRBV4-1 to TRBJ2-7, with 10 positions matching TRBD1. The J segment lost 1 base and the V segment lost 6 bases, leaving 6 bases of the junction unmatched. Germline CDR1 and CDR2: MGHRA and YSYEKL. The CDR3 runs 15 residues. CDR3 sequence: CASSFGQGGSYEQYF. CDR3 DNA sequence: TGCGCCAGCAGTTTCGGACAGGGGGGTTCCTACGAGCAGTACTTC.

The genes are TRBV4-1 and TRBJ1-2, with D hard to call. Germline V CDR1 and CDR2: MGHRA, YSYEKL. V was cut by 0 bases and J by 3 bases, with 8 bases left in between. This CDR3 contains 14 residues. CDR3: CASSQDGGDYGYTF. CDR3 nucleotide sequence: TGCGCCAGCAGCCAAGATGGCGGGGACTATGGCTACACCTTC.

This chain uses TRBV27 with TRBJ2-1; TRBD2 agrees at 10 bases. The V segment lost 0 bases and the J segment 9 bases; nucleotides outside the gene matches: 17. The germline CDR1 and CDR2 sequences are MNHEY and SMNVEV (reference sequence). CDR3 length: 19 amino acids. The CDR3 DNA is TGTGCCAGCAGTTTATCCCCCCCCTCTCTAGCGGGAGTAGGGAGTGAGCAGTTCTTC. It codes for CASSLSPPSLAGVGSEQFF.

The chain recombines TRBV30 with TRBJ2-2, with 15 bases aligning to TRBD2. From germline, CDR1 is GTSNPN and CDR2 SVGIG (reference sequence). V lost 0 bases to trimming and J lost 11 bases; unmatched junction nucleotides: 13. The CDR3 is 18 amino acids. Here the CDR3 reads CAWSVIGLAGGNSFELFF. The CDR3 DNA is TGTGCCTGGAGTGTAATCGGACTAGCGGGAGGGAACTCCTTTGAGCTGTTTTTT. The complete variable domain, with remaining parts taken from reference TRBV30 and TRBJ2-2, reads SQTIHQWPATLVQPVGSPLSLECTVEGTSNPNLYWYRQAAGRGLQLLFYSVGIGQISSEVPQNLSASRPQDRQFILSSKKLLLSDSGFYLCAWSVIGLAGGNSFELFFGEGSRLTVL.

The chain links TRBV30 to TRBJ1-3; the match to TRBD1 covers 7 bases. Per the germline V gene, CDR1 is GTSNPN and CDR2 is SVGIG (reference sequence). The CDR3 is made up of 13 amino acids. V lost 2 bases and J lost 5; bases outside the gene matches: 3. In nucleotides, the CDR3 is TGTGCCTGGAGTACGGGACAGAGAAACACCATATATTTT. It yields the protein CAWSTGQRNTIYF.

V usage is TRBV16 and J usage is TRBJ1-5, with 7 bases lining up with TRBD1. CDR3 length: 16 amino acids. Germline V lookup: CDR1 KGHSY, CDR2 FQNENV. J lost 4 bases, V lost 2 bases, and 8 bases had no gene match. CDR3 protein: CASSQGTVSRNQPQHF. The CDR3 DNA reads as TGTGCCAGCAGCCAAGGGACAGTGTCCCGAAATCAGCCCCAGCATTTT.

The chain links TRBV7-7 to TRBJ2-5, with 10 bases matching TRBD1. The V gene end was trimmed by 5 bases and the J gene end by 5 bases; junction bases not matched to a gene: 2. This CDR3 has 13 residues. The germline V gene encodes CDR1 SSHAT and CDR2 FNYEAQ (reference sequence). The CDR3 DNA reads TGTGCCAGCAGCCAGGACAGGGGGGAGACCCAGTACTTC. This sequence encodes CASSQDRGETQYF.

The chain joins TRBV5-6 to TRBJ1-1, with no clear D. The germline V gene has CDR1 SGHDT and CDR2 YYEEEE. Trimming took off 0 bases at V and 0 bases at J, with 18 bases between the two ends. The length of the CDR3 is 18 residues. CDR3 in amino acids: CASSLVEPRRPMNTEAFF. The CDR3, as DNA: TGTGCCAGCAGCTTGGTGGAACCAAGGCGGCCGATGAACACTGAAGCTTTCTTT.

The V call is TRBV5-1, the J call TRBJ2-1; perhaps TRBD2 as D (6 bases). The CDR3 length is 13 residues. CDR1 is SGHRS and CDR2 is YFSETQ in the germline V gene. The V end was cut by 3 bases, the J end by 7 bases, with 11 bases between. The CDR3 coding sequence is TGCGCCAGCAGCTCGGGACTTCAAAATGAGCAGTTCTTC. It encodes CASSSGLQNEQFF.

The sample holds one count of this clone. This chain links TRBV6-5 with TRBJ2-5; TRBD1 aligns across 9 bases. Judging by the DNA end, TRBJ2-7 fits better; the J call may be wrong. The CDR3 is 16 residues long. The germline gives CDR1 MNHEY, CDR2 SVGAGI. The CDR3 nucleotides read TGTGCCAGCAGTTACTCGGGACAGGGAATCTCCTACGAGCAGTACTTC. Translating gives CASSYSGQGISYEQYF.

The J gene is TRBJ2-3, the V gene TRBV2; 9 bases align to TRBD1. The V gene's germline CDR1 is SNHLY and CDR2 FYNNEI. This CDR3 has 16 amino acids. The V and J ends lost 4 bases and 6 bases, in that order; junction bases with no gene match: 11. CDR3 protein: CASSVIPGQGRDTQYF. DNA for the CDR3: TGTGCCAGCAGTGTAATTCCGGGACAGGGTCGGGATACGCAGTATTTT. Variable domain in full (rest from reference TRBV2 and TRBJ2-3): EPEVTQTPSHQVTQMGQEVILRCVPISNHLYFYWYRQILGQKVEFLVSFYNNEISEKSEIFDDQFSVERPDGSNFTLKIRSTKLEDSAMYFCASSVIPGQGRDTQYFGPGTRLTVL.

The chain is built from TRBV7-6 and TRBJ2-5, with 7 bases lining up with TRBD1. Germline lookup yields CDR1 SGHVS and CDR2 FNYEAQ. Germline trimming cut 5 bases from V and 4 bases from J; bases unmatched to any gene: 10. CDR3 length: 15 amino acids. The CDR3 spells CASSRREAGGETQYF. For the CDR3, the DNA is TGTGCCAGCAGCAGGCGAGAGGCAGGGGGAGAGACCCAGTACTTC.

This clone has just one count. This sequence joins TRBV27 and TRBJ1-1; 12 nucleotides agree with TRBD1. Germline V gene lookup returns CDR1 MNHEY and CDR2 SMNVEV (reference sequence). The trim removed 4 bases at V and 10 bases at J, leaving 7 bases unmatched. The CDR3 loop spans 14 amino acids. The CDR3 nucleotides read TGTGCCAGCAGTTCTACGGGACAGGGGGCCCTAGCTTTCTTT. Protein product: CASSSTGQGALAFF.

V gene TRBV7-9 combines with J gene TRBJ2-5; D uncertain. The J call may be incorrect, as the DNA end agrees better with TRBJ2-7. The CDR3 covers 14 residues. Germline-derived CDR1 and CDR2 are SEHNR and FQNEAQ (reference sequence). The CDR3 protein is CASSLAGSNYEQYF. As DNA, the CDR3 is TGTGCCAGCAGCTTAGCCGGGTCAAACTACGAGCAGTACTTC.

V gene TRBV5-6 combines with J gene TRBJ1-5; D perhaps matches TRBD1 (5 bases). The V gene lost 0 bases and the J gene lost 3 bases, with 13 bases spanning the gap. Per germline, CDR1 SGHDT and CDR2 YYEEEE. The CDR3 consists of 16 residues. CDR3 sequence reads: CASSLAGGSFNQPQHF. CDR3 in DNA: TGTGCCAGCAGCTTGGCCGGGGGATCTTTCAATCAGCCCCAGCATTTT.

The V and J genes are TRBV19 and TRBJ1-1; D remains ambiguous. CDR3 size: 15 residues. Germline V gene data show CDR1 as LNHDA and CDR2 as SQIVND (reference sequence). V was shortened by 1 base and J by 2 bases, with 11 bases between the two germline ends. The CDR3: CASSIVWALNTEAFF. In DNA, the CDR3 is TGTGCCAGTAGTATAGTGTGGGCACTTAACACTGAAGCTTTCTTT.

The chain employs TRBV7-9 and TRBJ2-7; D remains ambiguous. Germline CDR1 is SEHNR and CDR2 is FQNEAQ (reference sequence). Trimming removed 5 bases at V and 4 bases at J, with 9 bases between. The CDR3 runs 12 residues. CDR3 sequence: CASSRQSYEQYF. CDR3 coding DNA: TGTGCCAGCAGCCGTCAGAGTTACGAGCAGTACTTC.

This clone has only a few counts. V and J are TRBV10-3 and TRBJ2-3; the match to TRBD2 covers 7 bases. The CDR3 runs to 12 residues. Germline CDR1 is ENHRY and CDR2 is SYGVKD. V dropped 10 bases and J dropped 3; count of bases not matched to a gene: 4. The CDR3 DNA is TGTGCCACCCGCGGGAGTACAGATACGCAGTATTTT. This sequence encodes CATRGSTDTQYF.

The rearrangement joins TRBV7-3 to TRBJ1-5; D gene ambiguous. The CDR3 sequence is 19 residues long. V was clipped by 7 bases and J by 2 bases, with 27 bases between them. The germline V gene has CDR1 SGHTA and CDR2 FQGTGA. The CDR3: CASMCSSQFGVRGNQPQHF. CDR3 DNA: TGTGCCAGCATGTGTTCATCACAGTTCGGAGTTCGGGGCAATCAGCCCCAGCATTTT.

This clone has just one count. The V gene is TRBV7-2, the J gene TRBJ2-7; 8 bases match TRBD1. CDR1 is SGHTA, CDR2 FQGNSA, per germline. The trim removed 6 bases at V and 6 bases at J, leaving 10 bases unmatched. This CDR3 is 14 amino acids long. The CDR3 loop is CASRRGQEVGEQYF. The DNA of the CDR3 is TGTGCCAGCAGAAGGGGACAGGAAGTGGGCGAGCAGTACTTC.

This clone occurred a few times. The chain recombines TRBV12-5 with TRBJ2-1; maybe TRBD2 (7 bases). Trimming removed 0 bases from V and 1 base from J, with 19 bases in between. The CDR3 is 19 amino acids. Looked up from germline, CDR1 is LGHNT and CDR2 is FRNRAP. This CDR3 reads CASGLVLGAGEWSYNEQFF. The CDR3 DNA sequence: TGTGCTAGTGGTTTGGTACTGGGGGCGGGAGAATGGTCCTACAATGAGCAGTTCTTC.

The chain combines TRBV19 with TRBJ1-3, with D perhaps TRBD1 (6 bases). There are 15 residues in the CDR3. Germline values: CDR1 LNHDA, CDR2 SQIVND (reference sequence). V lost 5 bases to trimming and J lost 0 bases, with 11 bases between them. The CDR3 is CASSSRQASGNTIYF. Here the CDR3 DNA reads TGTGCCAGTAGTTCCCGACAGGCCTCTGGAAACACCATATATTTT.

The chain employs TRBV7-2 and TRBJ1-4, with 7 bases fitting TRBD1. J gave up 8 bases and V 6 bases, and 12 bases lay outside the gene matches. There are 15 residues in the CDR3. Germline V gene data show CDR1 as SGHTA and CDR2 as FQGNSA. Here the CDR3 DNA reads TGTGCCAGCAGTCTAGGGGGCGGAAGTTTCGAAAAACTGTTTTTT. As protein: CASSLGGGSFEKLFF.

Points on this clone: One end of the junction fails to match germline, which may point to a read error. The gene calls are TRBV28 and TRBJ2-7, with TRBD1 identical over 8 bases. Germline CDR1 MDHEN, CDR2 SYDVKM. CDR3 length equals 15 residues. The CDR3 here is CASSTPTGTGDDLHF. For the CDR3, the DNA is TGTGCCAGCAGTACGCCGACTGGGACAGGAGACGATCTCCACTTC.